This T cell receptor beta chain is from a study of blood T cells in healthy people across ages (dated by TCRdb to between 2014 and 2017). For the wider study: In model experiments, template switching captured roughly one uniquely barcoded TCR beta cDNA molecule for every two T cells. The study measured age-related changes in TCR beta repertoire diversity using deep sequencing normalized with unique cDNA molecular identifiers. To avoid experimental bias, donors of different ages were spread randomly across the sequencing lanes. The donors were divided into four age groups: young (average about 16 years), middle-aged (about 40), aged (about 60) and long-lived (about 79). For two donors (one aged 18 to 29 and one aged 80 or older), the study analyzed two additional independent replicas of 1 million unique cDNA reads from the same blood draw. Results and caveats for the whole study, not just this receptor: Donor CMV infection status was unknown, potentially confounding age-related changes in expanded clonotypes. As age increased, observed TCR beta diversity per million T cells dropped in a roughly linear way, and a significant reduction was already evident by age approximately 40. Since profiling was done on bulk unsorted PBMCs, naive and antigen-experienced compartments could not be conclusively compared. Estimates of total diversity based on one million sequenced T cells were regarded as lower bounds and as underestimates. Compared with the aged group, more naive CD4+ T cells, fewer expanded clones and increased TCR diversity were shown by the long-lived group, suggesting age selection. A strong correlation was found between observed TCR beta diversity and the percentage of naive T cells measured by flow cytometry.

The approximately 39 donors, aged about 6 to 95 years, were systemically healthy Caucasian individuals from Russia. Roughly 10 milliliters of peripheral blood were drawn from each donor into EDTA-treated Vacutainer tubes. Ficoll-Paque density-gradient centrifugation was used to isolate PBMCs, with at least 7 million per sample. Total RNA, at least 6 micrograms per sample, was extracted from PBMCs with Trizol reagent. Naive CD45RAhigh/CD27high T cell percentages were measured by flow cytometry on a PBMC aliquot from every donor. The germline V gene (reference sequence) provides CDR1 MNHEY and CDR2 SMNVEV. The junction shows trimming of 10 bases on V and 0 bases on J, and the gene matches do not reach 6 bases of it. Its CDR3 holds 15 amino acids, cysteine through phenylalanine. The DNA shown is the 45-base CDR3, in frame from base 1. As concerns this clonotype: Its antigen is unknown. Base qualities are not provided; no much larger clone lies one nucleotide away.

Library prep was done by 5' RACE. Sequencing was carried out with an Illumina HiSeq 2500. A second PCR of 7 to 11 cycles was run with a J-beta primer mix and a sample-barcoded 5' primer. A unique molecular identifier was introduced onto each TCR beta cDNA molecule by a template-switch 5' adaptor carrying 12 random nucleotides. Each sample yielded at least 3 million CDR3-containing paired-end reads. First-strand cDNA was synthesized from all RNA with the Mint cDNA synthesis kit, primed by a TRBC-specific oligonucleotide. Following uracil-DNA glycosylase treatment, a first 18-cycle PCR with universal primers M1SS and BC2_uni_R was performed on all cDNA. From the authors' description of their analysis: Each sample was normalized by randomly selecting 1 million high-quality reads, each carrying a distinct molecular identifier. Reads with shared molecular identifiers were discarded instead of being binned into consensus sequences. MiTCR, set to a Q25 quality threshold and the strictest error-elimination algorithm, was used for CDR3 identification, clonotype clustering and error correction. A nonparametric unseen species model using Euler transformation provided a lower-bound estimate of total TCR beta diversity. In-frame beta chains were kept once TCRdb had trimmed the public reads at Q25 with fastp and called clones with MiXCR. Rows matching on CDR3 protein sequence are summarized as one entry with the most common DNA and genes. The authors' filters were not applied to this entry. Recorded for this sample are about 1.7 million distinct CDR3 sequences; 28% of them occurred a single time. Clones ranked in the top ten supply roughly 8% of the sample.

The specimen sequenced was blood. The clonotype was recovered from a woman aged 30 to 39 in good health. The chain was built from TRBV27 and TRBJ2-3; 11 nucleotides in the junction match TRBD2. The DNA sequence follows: TGTGCCACCGCGACTAGCGGGACTAGCACAGATACGCAGTATTTT. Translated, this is CATATSGTSTDTQYF.